This T cell receptor beta chain stems from a study of cytomegalovirus exposure and HLA in healthy donors. The wider study: From 190 million or so T cells, an earlier analysis saw approximately 110 million unique TCR beta sequences. About 80 million unique TCR sequences came from HLA-typed donors in an early release. General study points: Rarity held for most TCR sequences, but there were some public TCRs that occurred in many donors. Later genetic work tied a missense DCLRE1C variant to beta-chain V and J trimming.

Details on this clone: Its antigen is unidentified.

A multiplex PCR was run with 60 Vbeta primers and 13 Jbeta primers. The protocol was immunoSEQ multiplex PCR, while the TCRdb copy is restricted to in-frame clones and leaves out a portion. The sample lists over 75,000 clones; about four fifths were seen once. This CDR3 contains 18 residues. The sample was PBMCs. The chain uses TRBV21-1 and TRBJ1-2. TRBV21-1 corresponds to a pseudogene. The sequence came from a woman between 45 and 65 years old in good health and CMV-seronegative. CDR3 bases: TGTGCCAGCAGCAAAGTTGAGGCCACCGCGGGGGCTGGATATGGCTACACCTTC. It is translated as CASSKVEATAGAGYGYTF.